This entry is about one TCR beta chain. Its antigen remains unidentified. This PCR relied on a set of 60 Vbeta primers and 13 Jbeta primers. Clones were sequenced by immunoSEQ multiplex PCR, and TCRdb holds only the in-frame ones, with some missing. Seen here are roughly 200,000 clones, about two thirds observed once, and the top ten hold about 3%. The data were taken from a study of cytomegalovirus exposure and HLA in healthy donors. Overall study context: Approximately 200 million T cells yielded 117 million unique TCR beta sequences in earlier analysis.

Whole-study results and caveats: Altogether, 150 to 200 TCR beta chains were recorded as cytomegalovirus-associated.

Samples came from healthy bone marrow donors. The sample was PBMCs. The receptor was isolated from a man aged 40-49 years in good health and CMV-seropositive.

CDR3 sequence (DNA): TGTGCCAGCAGTGAAGGCTCGGATCAGCCCCAGCATTTT. Its protein is CASSEGSDQPQHF. The chain combines TRBV2 with TRBJ1-5; D not resolved. The germline gives CDR1 SNHLY, CDR2 FYNNEI. The CDR3 contains 13 residues. V was clipped by 1 base and J by 5 bases, with 6 bases between them.